These T cell receptor beta chains were read from a single sample in a study of blood T cell repertoires in COVID-19. Produced via immunoSEQ multiplex PCR; TCRdb's table is partial and in-frame only. Found here are 150,000 to 180,000 clones, about 86% of them singletons; the top ten hold more than 5.5%. The source material was PBMCs or T cells enriched from blood (not recorded which). Receptor source: a man aged 50-59 years who had recovered from COVID-19. The CDR3 runs from the conserved cysteine through the conserved F or W. A D gene is named only where the DNA matches it firmly. Some rows mark clone size as missing; the rest say once, few, many or name a class of expanded clone.

cdr3_aa cdr3_nt d_call j_call v_call clone_size
CASSLVGVPGQGRGPGELFF TGTGCCAGCAGCTTGGTTGGGGTCCCGGGACAGGGAAGGGGGCCCGGGGAGCTGTTTTTT TRBD1 TRBJ2-2 TRBV5-5 few
CASSPSPPSGSTDTQYF TGTGCCAGCAGTCCTTCACCACCTAGTGGTAGCACAGATACGCAGTATTTT NA TRBJ2-3 TRBV6-6 NA
CASSSDRGDNQPQHF TGTGCCAGCAGTTCTGACAGGGGGGACAATCAGCCCCAGCATTTT TRBD1 TRBJ1-5 TRBV6-5 NA
CASSPGQGARGELFF TGTGCCAGCAGTCCCGGACAGGGGGCTCGTGGGGAGCTGTTTTTT TRBD1 TRBJ2-2 TRBV5-5 NA
CASSLEGGLEQFF TGTGCCAGCAGCTTAGAAGGGGGTCTGGAGCAGTTCTTC NA TRBJ2-1 TRBV7-9 NA
CASSRELNTEAFF TGTGCCAGCAGCCGGGAACTGAACACTGAAGCTTTCTTT NA TRBJ1-1 TRBV11-2 few
CASRGASAVQPQHF TGTGCCAGCAGGGGAGCATCAGCTGTTCAGCCCCAGCATTTT NA TRBJ1-5 TRBV6-5 NA
CASSLSVFQYNEQFF TGTGCCAGCAGCTTATCAGTCTTCCAGTACAATGAGCAGTTCTTC NA TRBJ2-1 TRBV7-2 NA
CASSQGQGSAGNTIYF TGTGCCAGCAGCCAGGGACAGGGGTCCGCCGGAAACACCATATATTTT TRBD1 TRBJ1-3 TRBV3-1/TRBV3-2 NA
CASSLQGLGEQYF TGTGCCAGCAGTCTACAGGGGTTGGGCGAGCAGTACTTC TRBD1 TRBJ2-7 TRBV27 NA
CASSPRGDYHYEQYF TGTGCCAGCAGCCCCCGAGGAGACTACCACTACGAGCAGTACTTC NA TRBJ2-7 TRBV7-2 NA
CASSLTRQGSNEQFF TGTGCCAGCAGCTTAACGAGACAGGGGTCCAATGAGCAGTTCTTC TRBD1 TRBJ2-1 TRBV7-3 NA
CASYPNWSDSEAFF TGTGCCAGCTACCCCAATTGGTCGGACAGTGAAGCTTTCTTT NA TRBJ1-1 TRBV27 NA
CASSSFTGSTGELFF TGTGCCAGCAGCTCGTTCACAGGGAGCACCGGGGAGCTGTTTTTT NA TRBJ2-2 TRBV5-8 many
CASSQDSSGANVLTF TGTGCCAGCAGCCAAGACAGCTCTGGGGCCAACGTCCTGACTTTC NA TRBJ2-6 TRBV2 NA
CSVGDRGYEQYF TGCAGCGTGGGGGACAGGGGCTACGAGCAGTACTTC TRBD1 TRBJ2-7 TRBV29-1 NA
CSVEQRGLFTGELFF TGCAGCGTTGAGCAAAGGGGGCTCTTTACCGGGGAGCTGTTTTTT TRBD1 TRBJ2-2 TRBV29-1 NA
CASSTTGPYEQYF TGTGCCAGTAGTACCACAGGGCCCTACGAGCAGTACTTC NA TRBJ2-7 TRBV19 NA
CASSPRTGGPNQPQHF TGTGCCAGTAGTCCCCGGACAGGGGGACCCAATCAGCCCCAGCATTTT TRBD1 TRBJ1-5 TRBV19 NA
CASSRLYGNSPLHF TGTGCCAGCAGCAGACTGTACGGTAATTCACCCCTCCACTTT NA TRBJ1-6 TRBV25-1 NA
CASSDSYYEQYF TGTGCCAGCAGTGACTCGTACTACGAGCAGTACTTC NA TRBJ2-7 TRBV6-4 NA
CASSERRSAGNSPLHF TGTGCCAGCAGTGAAAGGCGGTCCGCGGGGAATTCACCCCTCCACTTT NA TRBJ1-6 TRBV6-1 NA
CASSVPGMNTEAFF TGTGCCAGCAGCGTCCCGGGGATGAACACTGAAGCTTTCTTT NA TRBJ1-1 TRBV14 NA
CASSYSRTPNNEQFF TGTGCCAGCAGTTACTCGCGGACACCCAACAATGAGCAGTTCTTC NA TRBJ2-1 TRBV6-5 NA
CASSRRPADQAYEQYF TGCGCCAGCAGCAGGAGACCGGCAGACCAAGCCTACGAGCAGTACTTC NA TRBJ2-7 TRBV5-1 NA
CAWSVKDRDNQPQHF TGTGCCTGGAGTGTTAAGGACAGGGACAATCAGCCCCAGCATTTT TRBD1 TRBJ1-5 TRBV30 NA
CAWSTRYTTYEQPQHF TGTGCCTGGAGTACACGGTACACTACCTACGAGCAGCCCCAGCATTTT NA TRBJ1-5 TRBV30 NA
CASSEGVLGSPLHF TGTGCCAGCAGCGAGGGGGTCCTGGGGTCACCCCTCCACTTT NA TRBJ1-6 TRBV9 NA
CASSFSANYGYTF TGTGCCAGCAGCTTCTCGGCTAACTATGGCTACACCTTC NA TRBJ1-2 TRBV5-4 NA
CASSLVSGGRGDTEAFF TGTGCCAGCAGCTTAGTATCAGGGGGACGAGGGGACACTGAAGCTTTCTTT TRBD1 TRBJ1-1 TRBV7-8 NA
CASSAHNRAGNTIYF TGTGCCAGCAGTGCGCATAACAGGGCTGGAAACACCATATATTTT NA TRBJ1-3 TRBV2 NA
CASSRGDSHYGYTF TGTGCCAGCAGCCGCGGAGACAGTCATTATGGCTACACCTTC NA TRBJ1-2 TRBV6-5 NA
CASSQVEGRDGYTF TGTGCCAGCAGCCAAGTGGAAGGGAGGGATGGCTACACCTTC NA TRBJ1-2 TRBV3-1/TRBV3-2 once